This TCR beta chain was profiled in a study of T cell responses to AZD1222 COVID-19 vaccine. Study findings and constraints: Vaccine-associated CD4 TCRs spanned spike, dominant at 160-218 and 743-854. Following two doses of AZD1222, Spike-specific TCR breadth and depth rose. There were mostly white British donors and more females than males, and clonal diversity was possibly underestimated.

About this clone: Its cognate antigen is unknown.

The protocol was immunoSEQ multiplex PCR, while the TCRdb copy is restricted to in-frame clones and leaves out a portion. This sample carries fewer than 180,000 clones, less than 95% of them seen once, and the ten largest clones take 1.3%. Germline loops: CDR1 LNHDA, CDR2 SQIVND (reference sequence). There are 15 residues in the CDR3. The V and J ends lost 1 base and 8 bases, in that order; junction bases with no gene match: 2. This clonotype originated in an adult in good health. This sample comprised peripheral blood, obtained on day 0 of AZD1222 vaccination. The chain uses TRBV19 and TRBJ2-1, with 13 bases identical to TRBD2. The CDR3 sequence is CASSIGTSGGYEQFF. Written as DNA, the CDR3 is TGTGCCAGTAGTATAGGGACTAGCGGGGGCTATGAGCAGTTCTTC.